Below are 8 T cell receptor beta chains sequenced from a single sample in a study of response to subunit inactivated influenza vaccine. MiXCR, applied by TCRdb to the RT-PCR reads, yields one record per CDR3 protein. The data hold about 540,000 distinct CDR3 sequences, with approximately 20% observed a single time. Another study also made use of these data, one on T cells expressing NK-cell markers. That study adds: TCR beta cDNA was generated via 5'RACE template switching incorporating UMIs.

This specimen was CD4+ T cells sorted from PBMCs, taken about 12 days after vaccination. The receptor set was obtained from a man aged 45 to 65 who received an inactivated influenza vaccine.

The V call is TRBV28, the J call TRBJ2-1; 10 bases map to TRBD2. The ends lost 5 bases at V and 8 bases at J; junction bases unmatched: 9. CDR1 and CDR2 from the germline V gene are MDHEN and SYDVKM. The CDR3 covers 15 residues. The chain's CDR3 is CASSPPGTSAYEQFF. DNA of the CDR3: TGTGCCAGCAGTCCACCCGGGACTAGCGCCTATGAGCAGTTCTTC.

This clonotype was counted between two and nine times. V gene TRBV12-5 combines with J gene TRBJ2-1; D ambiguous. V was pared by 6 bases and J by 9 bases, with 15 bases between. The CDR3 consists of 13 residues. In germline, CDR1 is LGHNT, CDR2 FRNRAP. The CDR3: CASGALIGSEQFF. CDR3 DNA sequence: TGTGCTAGTGGGGCCCTGATCGGAAGTGAGCAGTTCTTC.

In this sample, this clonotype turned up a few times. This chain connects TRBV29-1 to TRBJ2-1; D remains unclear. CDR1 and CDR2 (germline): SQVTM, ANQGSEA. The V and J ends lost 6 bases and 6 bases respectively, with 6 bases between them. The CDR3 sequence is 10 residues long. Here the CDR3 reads CSVPRNEQFF. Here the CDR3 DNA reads TGCAGCGTGCCACGCAATGAGCAGTTCTTC.

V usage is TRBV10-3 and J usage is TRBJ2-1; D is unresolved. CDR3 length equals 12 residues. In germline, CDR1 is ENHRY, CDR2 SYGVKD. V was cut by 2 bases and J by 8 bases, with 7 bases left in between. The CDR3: CAISEVPYEQFF. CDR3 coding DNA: TGTGCCATCAGTGAGGTCCCCTATGAGCAGTTCTTC.

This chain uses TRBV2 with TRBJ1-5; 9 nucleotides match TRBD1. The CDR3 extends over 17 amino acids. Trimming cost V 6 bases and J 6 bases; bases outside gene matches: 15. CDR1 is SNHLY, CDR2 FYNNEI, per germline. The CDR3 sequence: CASSAGTGWYWGQPQHF. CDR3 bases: TGTGCCAGCAGCGCCGGGACAGGGTGGTATTGGGGTCAGCCCCAGCATTTT. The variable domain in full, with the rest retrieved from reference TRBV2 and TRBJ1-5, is EPEVTQTPSHQVTQMGQEVILRCVPISNHLYFYWYRQILGQKVEFLVSFYNNEISEKSEIFDDQFSVERPDGSNFTLKIRSTKLEDSAMYFCASSAGTGWYWGQPQHFGDGTRLSIL.

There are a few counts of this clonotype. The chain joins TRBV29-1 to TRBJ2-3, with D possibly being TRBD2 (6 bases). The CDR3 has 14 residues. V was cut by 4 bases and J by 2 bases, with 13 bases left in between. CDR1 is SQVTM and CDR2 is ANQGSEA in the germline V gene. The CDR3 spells CSVARDSATDTQYF. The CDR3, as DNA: TGCAGCGTTGCACGGGACTCCGCCACAGATACGCAGTATTTT.

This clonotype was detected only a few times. The CDR3 loop reads CASSLALSRRTEKRETQYF. The CDR3 nucleotides are TGTGCCAGCAGCTTAGCGCTCTCTCGTAGGACAGAGAAAAGGGAGACCCAGTACTTC. V is TRBV7-8 and J is TRBJ2-5; a possible D gene is TRBD1 (6 bases). CDR1 SGHVS and CDR2 FQNEAQ come from the germline V gene. Trimming left V 0 bases short and J 5 bases short, with 25 bases between. The CDR3 sequence is 19 residues long.

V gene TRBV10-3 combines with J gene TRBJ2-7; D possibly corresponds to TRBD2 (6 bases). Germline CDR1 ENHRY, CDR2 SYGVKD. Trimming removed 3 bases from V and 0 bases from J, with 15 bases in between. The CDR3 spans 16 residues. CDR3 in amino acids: CAISEPGVSNSYEQYF. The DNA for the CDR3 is TGTGCCATCAGTGAACCGGGGGTATCGAACTCCTACGAGCAGTACTTC.